A single sample is the source of the 3 T cell receptor beta chains below, sequenced in a study of blood T cell repertoires in COVID-19 (dated by TCRdb to 2020 to 2022). The method behind the library was the immunoSEQ multiplex PCR assay. TCRdb holds this immuneACCESS table with in-frame rearrangements only. Some clones are missing; in checked studies, unresolved V genes explain under half, and the rest has no known cause. A total of some 96,000 clones appear in this sample, approximately 87% of them only once. The ten largest account for 10% to 15% of the sample. Sequenced material: peripheral blood. These receptors came from a human donor in a cohort sampled during active COVID-19.

The rearrangement links TRBV7-2 to TRBJ2-2; 7 positions match TRBD1. From germline, CDR1 is SGHTA and CDR2 FQGNSA. J was trimmed by 1 base and V by 5 bases; bases with no gene match: 4. The CDR3 length is 15 residues. The CDR3 loop is CASSTGQLNTGELFF. CDR3 in DNA: TGTGCCAGCAGCACGGGACAGCTGAACACCGGGGAGCTGTTTTTT.

As concerns this clone: A read error may account for a junction end that differs from germline. V usage is TRBV6-2 or TRBV6-3 and J usage is TRBJ2-5; 10 bases align to TRBD2. This CDR3 comprises 16 residues. The germline gives CDR1 MNHEY, CDR2 SVGEGT. Written as DNA, the CDR3 is TGTGCCAGCAGCTACTCCAGCGGGAGGGTGCAGGAGACCCAGTACTTC. It translates to CASSYSSGRVQETQYF.

The V call is TRBV3-1 (or the pseudogene TRBV3-2), the J call TRBJ2-2, with 11 positions matching TRBD2. The CDR3 extends over 18 amino acids. Germline CDR1 LGHDT, CDR2 YNNKEL (reference sequence). The junction had 12 bases not matched to a gene; V was cut back by 3 bases and J by 6 bases. CDR3 loop: CASSQSLAGGPGSGELFF. CDR3 DNA sequence: TGTGCCAGCAGCCAGTCATTAGCGGGGGGGCCGGGGTCCGGGGAGCTGTTTTTT.